A selection of T cell receptor beta chains follows, all from one sample in a study of blood T cell repertoires in COVID-19. Assay used: immunoSEQ multiplex PCR; TCRdb lists only in-frame clones, some missing. The table has almost 95,000 clones, around 67% seen once. The sample was peripheral blood. All receptors derive from a woman aged 60 to 75 in a cohort sampled during active or convalescent COVID-19. Both conserved end residues are part of each CDR3. Each record gives: J gene, clone size, CDR3 length, D gene, V gene, CDR3 DNA, CDR3 protein. The D gene is left open where the match is weak. A row's size may be missing; if present it is once, few, many or a size class.

J gene: TRBJ2-1
clone size: .
CDR3 length: 17
D gene: TRBD2
V gene: TRBV7-9
CDR3 DNA: TGTGCCAGCAGCATCAGACCCGGGACTACCTCCTACAATGAGCAGTTCTTC
CDR3 protein: CASSIRPGTTSYNEQFF

J gene: TRBJ2-7
clone size: many
CDR3 length: 15
D gene: TRBD2
V gene: TRBV4-2
CDR3 DNA: TGTGCCAGCAGCCAAGTAGGTGGGGGGGCCTACGAGCAGTACTTC
CDR3 protein: CASSQVGGGAYEQYF

J gene: TRBJ2-1
clone size: .
CDR3 length: 14
D gene: .
V gene: TRBV5-1
CDR3 DNA: TGCGCCAGCAGCTTTGTGGCAGGGGACAATGAGCAGTTCTTC
CDR3 protein: CASSFVAGDNEQFF

J gene: TRBJ2-7
clone size: .
CDR3 length: 16
D gene: TRBD2
V gene: TRBV20-1
CDR3 DNA: TGCAGTGCTAGTCTTGGGCTAGCGGGGGGGCTGGTCGAGCAGTACTTC
CDR3 protein: CSASLGLAGGLVEQYF

J gene: TRBJ1-4
clone size: .
CDR3 length: 14
D gene: .
V gene: TRBV7-8
CDR3 DNA: TGTGCCAGCAGCTTACAGGGGACGAATGAAAAACTGTTTTTT
CDR3 protein: CASSLQGTNEKLFF

J gene: TRBJ2-7
clone size: .
CDR3 length: 15
D gene: .
V gene: TRBV6-5
CDR3 DNA: TGTGCCAGCAGTTACAGGACAGGAGGGTCCTACGAGCAGTACTTC
CDR3 protein: CASSYRTGGSYEQYF

J gene: TRBJ1-2
clone size: .
CDR3 length: 16
D gene: TRBD1
V gene: TRBV2
CDR3 DNA: TGTGCCAGCAGTGAAGGGTTTACAGGGGCACACTATGGCTACACCTTC
CDR3 protein: CASSEGFTGAHYGYTF

J gene: TRBJ1-2
clone size: once
CDR3 length: 13
D gene: TRBD1
V gene: TRBV2
CDR3 DNA: TGTGCCAGCAGCTTAGACAGGGACTATGGCTACACCTTC
CDR3 protein: CASSLDRDYGYTF

J gene: TRBJ2-2
clone size: .
CDR3 length: 16
D gene: TRBD1
V gene: TRBV15
CDR3 DNA: TGTGCCACCAGCAGACCCCGACGAGGGGGCCACGGGGAGCTGTTTTTT
CDR3 protein: CATSRPRRGGHGELFF

J gene: TRBJ2-3
clone size: .
CDR3 length: 16
D gene: TRBD2
V gene: TRBV9
CDR3 DNA: TGTGCCAGCAGCCCCCGGGGGGGACGGAGCACAGATACGCAGTATTTT
CDR3 protein: CASSPRGGRSTDTQYF

J gene: TRBJ2-7
clone size: .
CDR3 length: 16
D gene: TRBD2
V gene: TRBV4-1
CDR3 DNA: TGCGCCAGCAGCCAAGAGGAGCGGGGGGGCCTCGACGAGCAGTACTTC
CDR3 protein: CASSQEERGGLDEQYF

J gene: TRBJ2-5
clone size: .
CDR3 length: 16
D gene: TRBD2
V gene: TRBV7-3
CDR3 DNA: TGTGCCAGCAGCTTAGGCCACAGAGCGGGGGTTGAGACCCAGTACTTC
CDR3 protein: CASSLGHRAGVETQYF

J gene: TRBJ1-5
clone size: .
CDR3 length: 13
D gene: .
V gene: TRBV11-2
CDR3 DNA: TGTGCCAGCAGCTTAGATCTCAATCAGCCCCAGCATTTT
CDR3 protein: CASSLDLNQPQHF

J gene: TRBJ1-2
clone size: .
CDR3 length: 14
D gene: TRBD1
V gene: TRBV3-1/TRBV3-2
CDR3 DNA: TGTGCCAGCAGCCAAATGGGACAGGGTTACGGCTACACCTTC
CDR3 protein: CASSQMGQGYGYTF

J gene: TRBJ2-5
clone size: few
CDR3 length: 18
D gene: TRBD2
V gene: TRBV5-1
CDR3 DNA: TGCGCCAGCAGCTCCTCTCTTATGGCGGGGGGATACCAAGAGACCCAGTACTTC
CDR3 protein: CASSSSLMAGGYQETQYF